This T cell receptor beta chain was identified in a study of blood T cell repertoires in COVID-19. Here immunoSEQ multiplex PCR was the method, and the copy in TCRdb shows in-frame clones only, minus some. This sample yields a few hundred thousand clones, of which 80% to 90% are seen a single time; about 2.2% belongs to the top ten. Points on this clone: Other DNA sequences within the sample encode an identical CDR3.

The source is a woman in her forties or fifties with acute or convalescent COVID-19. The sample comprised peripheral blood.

The CDR3: CASSLGPSSYNEQFF. The CDR3 bases are TGTGCCAGCAGCTTAGGTCCCAGCTCCTACAATGAGCAGTTCTTC. The rearrangement links TRBV7-2 to TRBJ2-1; D unresolved. CDR3 size: 15 residues. The ends were cut back, 1 base at V and 0 bases at J, with 7 bases in the middle. Germline CDR1 SGHTA, CDR2 FQGNSA.